This TCR beta chain was retrieved from a study of response to subunit inactivated influenza vaccine. This clonotype was recorded a few times. Its antigen is currently unknown. Via MiXCR, TCRdb re-called the RT-PCR reads, giving one row per CDR3 protein. The table includes hundreds of thousands of distinct CDR3 sequences, 14% detected once. Overall study findings and caveats: Only a handful of new T cells, the authors suggested, are recruited with each seasonal influenza vaccination.

The receptor comes from a man over 45 who received an inactivated influenza vaccine. The sample here was PBMCs from blood, taken around 14 days before vaccination.

CDR3 amino acids: CASRADRHNYGYTF. The CDR3 DNA reads as TGTGCCAGCAGGGCCGACAGGCATAACTATGGCTACACCTTC. The chain joins TRBV12-3 or TRBV12-4 to TRBJ1-2, with D possibly matching TRBD1 (6 bases). The CDR3 runs to 14 residues. V was clipped by 6 bases and J by 1 base, with 12 bases between them.